Presented here are 32 T cell receptor beta chains from one specimen sequenced in a study of blood T cell repertoires in COVID-19. The assay was immunoSEQ multiplex PCR, and TCRdb's table has in-frame clones only and misses some. The sample lists about 160,000 clones; around nine tenths were seen once. Sequencing was done on a sample of peripheral blood. Receptors were obtained from a woman aged 70-85 years with COVID-19, enrolled during active disease.

The chain uses TRBV19 and TRBJ2-1; no clear D. Trimming cost V 5 bases and J 5 bases, with 4 bases left between them. The CDR3 covers 11 residues. Germline assignment: CDR1 LNHDA and CDR2 SQIVND (reference sequence). Here the CDR3 reads CASSQNNEQFF. The CDR3 DNA sequence: TGTGCCAGTAGTCAAAACAATGAGCAGTTCTTC.

V and J are TRBV11-2 and TRBJ1-1; TRBD1 might be the D (5 bases). With 4 bases removed from V and 6 bases from J, the gap between germline ends came to 9 bases. Germline V lookup: CDR1 SGHAT, CDR2 FQNNGV. The CDR3 is 12 amino acids. The CDR3 protein is CASSSGFAEAFF. The CDR3 region has the DNA TGTGCCAGCAGCTCAGGGTTCGCTGAAGCTTTCTTT.

The CDR3 bases are TGCGCCAGCAGTTCCGAAAGAGGGACCGGGGAGCTGTTTTTT. Its protein product is CASSSERGTGELFF. This rearrangement joins TRBV23-1 to TRBJ2-2, with D tentatively TRBD2 (5 bases). TRBV23-1 is an ORF; its function is uncertain. Between the trimmed V and J ends, which lost 5 bases and 5 bases, there was a span of 12 bases. The CDR3 spans 14 residues.

The chain employs TRBV5-1 and TRBJ1-4, with 7 bases lining up with TRBD1. Germline CDR1 and CDR2: SGHRS and YFSETQ. V trimming: 0 bases; J trimming: 7 bases; junction bases outside the gene matches: 6. This CDR3 has 15 residues. The CDR3 is CASSLAPTGSEKLFF. The CDR3 region has the DNA TGCGCCAGCAGCTTGGCCCCGACAGGGAGTGAAAAACTGTTTTTT.

This clone was detected a few times. The chain carries TRBV12-1 and TRBJ2-3; TRBD2, as called in the table, went unchecked against the DNA. TRBV12-1 is a known pseudogene. The CDR3 consists of 17 residues. The CDR3 spells CASSFALSGVSTDTQYF. CDR3 DNA sequence: TGTGCCAGCAGCTTTGCTCTTAGCGGGGTTAGCACAGATACGCAGTATTTT.

This rearrangement joins TRBV7-2 to TRBJ1-3; D possibly corresponds to TRBD1 (6 bases). The germline V and J ends were trimmed by 5 bases and 4 bases, with 15 bases remaining between them. CDR3 length equals 15 residues. Germline V lookup: CDR1 SGHTA, CDR2 FQGNSA. The CDR3 sequence: CASSPPGAGGNTIYF. CDR3 bases: TGTGCCAGCAGCCCCCCAGGGGCGGGCGGAAACACCATATATTTT.

This chain connects TRBV27 to TRBJ2-1, with 8 positions matching TRBD2. The CDR3 has 15 amino acids. The germline V gene encodes CDR1 MNHEY and CDR2 SMNVEV (reference sequence). V shed 3 bases and J 2 bases; nucleotides not matched to a gene: 3. CDR3 residues: CASSFRGGPYNEQFF. CDR3 DNA sequence: TGTGCCAGCAGTTTTCGGGGGGGGCCCTACAATGAGCAGTTCTTC.

This clone has a single count. This chain uses TRBV6-5 with TRBJ2-5, with D unresolved. V gave up 6 bases and J gave up 0 bases, with 8 bases separating them. CDR1 is MNHEY, CDR2 SVGAGI, per germline. This CDR3 spans 13 amino acids. CDR3 sequence reads: CASSPGYQETQYF. CDR3 bases: TGTGCCAGCAGCCCCGGGTACCAAGAGACCCAGTACTTC.

The gene calls are TRBV9 and TRBJ2-7; D is undetermined. The V end was cut by 0 bases, the J end by 6 bases, with 7 bases between. There are 12 residues in the CDR3. The germline gives CDR1 SGDLS, CDR2 YYNGEE. In nucleotides, the CDR3 is TGTGCCAGCAGCGTAGGGTCCAGCGAGCAGTACTTC. Translated, it gives CASSVGSSEQYF.

The J gene is TRBJ1-1, the V gene TRBV5-1, with D possibly matching TRBD1 (5 bases). Per the germline V gene, CDR1 is SGHRS and CDR2 is YFSETQ. Trimming left V 6 bases short and J 4 bases short, with 13 bases between. The CDR3 is 13 amino acids. The CDR3 region is CASNPAGFTEAFF. CDR3 coding DNA: TGCGCCAGCAACCCAGCAGGGTTCACTGAAGCTTTCTTT.

The rearrangement links TRBV10-3 to TRBJ2-1; 11 bases are a match to TRBD2. There are 16 residues in the CDR3. Germline V CDR1 and CDR2: ENHRY, SYGVKD. J was trimmed by 7 bases and V by 1 base; bases with no gene match: 6. The CDR3 nucleotides are TGTGCCATCAGTGAGTTAGCGGGGGGGCCCCTGAATGAGCAGTTCTTC. Translating gives CAISELAGGPLNEQFF.

This clone was seen a single time. Here the CDR3 reads CAISGDGDYGYTF. CDR3 in DNA: TGTGCCATCAGCGGGGATGGGGACTATGGCTACACCTTC. V gene TRBV10-3 combines with J gene TRBJ1-2; no definite D call. Germline CDR1 and CDR2: ENHRY and SYGVKD. The CDR3 covers 13 residues. Trimming removed 6 bases at V and 3 bases at J, with 11 bases between.

The rearrangement joins TRBV5-4 to TRBJ1-1, with D possibly matching TRBD1 (5 bases). Germline V CDR1 and CDR2: SGHNT, YYREEE (reference sequence). Trimming left V 7 bases short and J 0 bases short, with 7 bases between. The CDR3 runs to 12 residues. DNA for the CDR3: TGTGCCAGCTCGACAGTGAACACTGAAGCTTTCTTT. Encoded protein: CASSTVNTEAFF.

The chain is built from TRBV19 and TRBJ1-4; 8 bases align to TRBD1. The CDR3 runs 19 residues. In germline, CDR1 is LNHDA, CDR2 SQIVND (reference sequence). The V and J ends lost 0 bases and 8 bases, in that order; junction bases with no gene match: 17. The CDR3 protein is CASSIDREQGATTAEKLFF. The CDR3 coding sequence is TGTGCCAGTAGTATAGATCGGGAGCAGGGGGCCACCACGGCCGAAAAACTGTTTTTT. Full variable domain (remainder filled in from reference TRBV19 and TRBJ1-4): DGGITQSPKYLFRKEGQNVTLSCEQNLNHDAMYWYRQDPGQGLRLIYYSQIVNDFQKGDIAEGYSVSREKKESFPLTVTSAQKNPTAFYLCASSIDREQGATTAEKLFFGSGTQLSVL.

The table lists this clone with a count of one. The chain employs TRBV21-1 and TRBJ2-3; whether TRBD1, the table's D call, matches the DNA was not checked. TRBV21-1 represents a pseudogene. The CDR3 has 18 amino acids. CDR3 coding DNA: TGTGCCAGCAGCAACCCGGGACAGGGGAAGGCCCCAACAGATACGCAGTATTTT. This translates into CASSNPGQGKAPTDTQYF.

This chain joins TRBV6-2 or TRBV6-3 and TRBJ1-6; 8 bases fit TRBD1. The V and J ends lost 1 base and 7 bases, in that order; junction bases with no gene match: 3. The CDR3 is 15 amino acids. Germline-derived CDR1 and CDR2 are MNHEY and SVGEGT. CDR3 in amino acids: CASSYWTGKNSPLHF. In nucleotides, the CDR3 is TGTGCCAGCAGTTACTGGACAGGGAAAAATTCACCCCTCCACTTT.

This clone was seen more than once but under ten times. J is TRBJ1-6 and V is TRBV2, with 8 positions matching TRBD1. Germline loops: CDR1 SNHLY, CDR2 FYNNEI. The junction had 12 bases not matched to a gene; V was cut back by 6 bases and J by 8 bases. CDR3 size: 16 residues. The CDR3, as DNA: TGTGCCAGCAGGGGACAGGTCGGGGCTTTGGATTCACCCCTCCACTTT. It translates to CASRGQVGALDSPLHF.

This rearrangement joins TRBV6-5 to TRBJ1-2; maybe TRBD1 (5 bases). This CDR3 has 16 amino acids. In germline, CDR1 is MNHEY, CDR2 SVGAGI. The V and J ends lost 0 bases and 7 bases respectively, with 18 bases between them. The CDR3, as DNA: TGTGCCAGCAGTTACTCCCATGACAGCCCTGGGCGTGGCTACACCTTC. This codes for CASSYSHDSPGRGYTF.

The chain joins TRBV29-1 to TRBJ1-1; D call uncertain. V was cut by 0 bases and J by 2 bases, with 7 bases left in between. CDR1 and CDR2 (germline): SQVTM, ANQGSEA. The CDR3 contains 13 residues. In nucleotides, the CDR3 is TGCAGCGTTGAAGAGTTCTCCAACACTGAAGCTTTCTTT. Amino acids: CSVEEFSNTEAFF. Full variable domain (outside the CDR3, taken from reference TRBV29-1 and TRBJ1-1): SAVISQKPSRDICQRGTSLTIQCQVDSQVTMMFWYRQQPGQSLTLIATANQGSEATYESGFVIDKFPISRPNLTFSTLTVSNMSPEDSSIYLCSVEEFSNTEAFFGQGTRLTVV.

This clone was detected only once. The rearrangement joins TRBV5-1 to TRBJ1-2; possible D gene TRBD1, 6 bases. CDR3 length: 14 amino acids. Germline V lookup: CDR1 SGHRS, CDR2 YFSETQ. Between the trimmed V and J ends, which lost 4 bases and 4 bases, there was a span of 14 bases. In DNA form, the CDR3 reads TGCGCCAGCAGCGAGGGCGGGGGCGGCTATGGCTACACCTTC. Translated, it gives CASSEGGGGYGYTF.

V gene TRBV19 combines with J gene TRBJ2-1; 9 bases match TRBD1. CDR3 length equals 14 residues. Germline V gene sequence: CDR1 LNHDA, CDR2 SQIVND (reference sequence). Losses at the gene ends were 3 bases for V and 4 bases for J; bases not matched to a gene: 1. The CDR3 DNA sequence: TGTGCCAGTAGTATGGGACAGGGTTACAATGAGCAGTTCTTC. This codes for CASSMGQGYNEQFF.

The rearrangement uses TRBV15 and TRBJ1-4, with TRBD1 identical over 9 bases. V trimming: 7 bases; J trimming: 7 bases; junction bases outside the gene matches: 10. Germline values: CDR1 LNHNV, CDR2 YYDKDF (reference sequence). The CDR3 totals 15 residues. The CDR3 nucleotides are TGTGCCACCACCAAACCCGACAGGGGGTTTGAAAAACTGTTTTTT. This translates into CATTKPDRGFEKLFF.

This clone appeared once. The CDR3 nucleotides read TGCGCCAGCAGTCAATCCTTGACTAATGAAAAACTGTTTTTT. Its translation is CASSQSLTNEKLFF. The chain combines TRBV23-1 with TRBJ1-4; D unclear. TRBV23-1 is an ORF for which the function is uncertain. The CDR3 covers 14 residues. The V and J ends lost 0 bases and 2 bases respectively, with 4 bases between them.

The V and J genes are TRBV19 and TRBJ2-6; D is uncertain. Germline lookup yields CDR1 LNHDA and CDR2 SQIVND (reference sequence). Trimming pared 1 base from V and 0 bases from J, leaving 13 bases between. The CDR3 runs 18 residues. The CDR3 is CASSIVRRTHSGANVLTF. The CDR3 DNA follows: TGTGCCAGTAGTATAGTGCGGAGAACTCACTCTGGGGCCAACGTCCTGACTTTC. The full variable domain, in which reference TRBV19 and TRBJ2-6 provide the parts outside the CDR3, is DGGITQSPKYLFRKEGQNVTLSCEQNLNHDAMYWYRQDPGQGLRLIYYSQIVNDFQKGDIAEGYSVSREKKESFPLTVTSAQKNPTAFYLCASSIVRRTHSGANVLTFGAGSRLTVL.

Concerning this clone: The identical CDR3 is also encoded by other nucleotide sequences in the sample. The rearrangement joins TRBV3-1 (or the pseudogene TRBV3-2) to TRBJ1-2, with a weak D call TRBD1 (5 bases). The V gene's germline CDR1 is LGHDT and CDR2 YNNKEL (reference sequence). The V and J ends lost 1 base and 5 bases respectively, with 8 bases between them. This CDR3 is built from 13 residues. The CDR3, as DNA: TGTGCCAGCAGCCAAGGGCAGGGATATGGCTACACCTTC. It specifies CASSQGQGYGYTF.

This chain uses TRBV27 with TRBJ1-3; 12 nucleotides align to TRBD1. Germline CDR1 MNHEY, CDR2 SMNVEV (reference sequence). This CDR3 has 18 amino acids. Trimming cost V 6 bases and J 0 bases; bases outside gene matches: 9. The CDR3 bases are TGTGCCAGCAGGCCTGGGGACAGGGGGCTGGGCTCTGGAAACACCATATATTTT. Its translation: CASRPGDRGLGSGNTIYF.

The V gene is TRBV11-3, the J gene TRBJ2-7; 7 positions match TRBD2. V was clipped by 5 bases and J by 1 base; unmatched bases: 5. CDR3 size: 14 residues. Germline CDR1 and CDR2: SGHNT and YENEEA. The CDR3 DNA follows: TGTGCCAGCAGCGCGGGGGTTAGGTCCTACGAGCAGTACTTC. Protein sequence: CASSAGVRSYEQYF.

The gene calls are TRBV5-1 and TRBJ2-1; 8 positions match TRBD1. From germline, CDR1 is SGHRS and CDR2 YFSETQ. The V gene end was trimmed by 5 bases and the J gene end by 3 bases; junction bases not matched to a gene: 7. The CDR3 sequence is 15 residues long. This CDR3 is CASSLTGDYYNEQFF. The CDR3 DNA reads as TGCGCCAGCAGTTTGACAGGGGATTACTACAATGAGCAGTTCTTC.

The chain is built from TRBV28 and TRBJ2-3, with 9 bases matching TRBD2. The ends lost 0 bases at V and 4 bases at J; junction bases unmatched: 2. This CDR3 comprises 15 residues. Germline values: CDR1 MDHEN, CDR2 SYDVKM. The CDR3: CASSLWRGGADTQYF. CDR3 sequence (DNA): TGTGCCAGCAGTTTATGGCGGGGGGGCGCAGATACGCAGTATTTT.

The V call is TRBV7-8, the J call TRBJ2-7; the match to TRBD1 covers 10 bases. Germline assignment: CDR1 SGHVS and CDR2 FQNEAQ. The CDR3 loop spans 16 amino acids. V lost 5 bases to trimming and J lost 3 bases; unmatched junction nucleotides: 10. The CDR3: CASSPRQGAIIYEQYF. For the CDR3, the DNA is TGTGCCAGCAGCCCTCGACAGGGGGCTATTATCTACGAGCAGTACTTC.

This chain connects TRBV28 to TRBJ1-3; weak D call: TRBD1 (6 bases). V lost 9 bases and J 0 bases, leaving 15 bases between the germline ends. The CDR3 extends over 15 amino acids. Germline assignment: CDR1 MDHEN and CDR2 SYDVKM. The CDR3: CASSPTGNSGNTIYF. Here the CDR3 DNA reads TGTGCCAGTTCTCCAACAGGGAACTCTGGAAACACCATATATTTT.

V usage is TRBV18 and J usage is TRBJ2-6; TRBD1 might be the D (5 bases). The V end was cut by 5 bases, the J end by 1 base, with 15 bases between. Per the germline V gene, CDR1 is KGHSH and CDR2 is LQKENI. This CDR3 has 17 residues. The CDR3 coding sequence is TGTGCCAGCTCAGCCAGGGTCGTCTCATCTGGGGCCAACGTCCTGACTTTC. Protein: CASSARVVSSGANVLTF.